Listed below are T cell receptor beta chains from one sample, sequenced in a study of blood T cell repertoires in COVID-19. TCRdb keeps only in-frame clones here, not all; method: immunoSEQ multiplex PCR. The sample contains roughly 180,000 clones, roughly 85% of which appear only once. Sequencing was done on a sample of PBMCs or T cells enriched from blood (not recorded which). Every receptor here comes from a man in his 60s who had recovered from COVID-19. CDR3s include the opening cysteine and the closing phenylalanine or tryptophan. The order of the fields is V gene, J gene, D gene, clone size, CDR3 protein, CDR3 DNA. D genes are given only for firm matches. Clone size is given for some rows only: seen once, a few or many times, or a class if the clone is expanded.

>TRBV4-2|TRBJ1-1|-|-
CASSQDIGQGYTEAFF
TGTGCCAGCAGCCAAGATATTGGGCAGGGTTACACTGAAGCTTTCTTT
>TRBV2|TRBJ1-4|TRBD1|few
CASSLDPGQGGEKLFF
TGTGCCAGCAGTCTCGACCCGGGACAGGGGGGTGAAAAACTGTTTTTT
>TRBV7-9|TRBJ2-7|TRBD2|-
CASSLAASGGRYEQYF
TGTGCCAGCAGCTTAGCCGCTAGCGGGGGTCGCTACGAGCAGTACTTC
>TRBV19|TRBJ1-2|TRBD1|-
CASEGQGEGYGYTF
TGTGCCAGCGAGGGACAGGGTGAGGGCTATGGCTACACCTTC
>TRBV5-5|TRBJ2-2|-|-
CATRRRSNTGELFF
TGTGCCACCCGTAGGCGGTCGAACACCGGGGAGCTGTTTTTT
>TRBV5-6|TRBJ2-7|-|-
CASSWSPGYEQYF
TGTGCCAGCAGCTGGTCCCCCGGGTACGAGCAGTACTTC
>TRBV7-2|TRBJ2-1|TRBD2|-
CASSFGGTLYNEQFF
TGTGCCAGCAGCTTCGGGGGGACCCTCTACAATGAGCAGTTCTTC
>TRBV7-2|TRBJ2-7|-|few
CASSLGLDRDEQYF
TGTGCCAGCAGCTTAGGACTAGATAGGGACGAGCAGTACTTC
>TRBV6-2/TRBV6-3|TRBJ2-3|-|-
CASSYPVTDTQYF
TGTGCCAGCAGTTATCCAGTGACAGATACGCAGTATTTT
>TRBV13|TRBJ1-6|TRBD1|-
CASSLRTGTVLPLHF
TGTGCCAGCAGCTTAAGGACCGGGACAGTTCTTCCCCTCCACTTT
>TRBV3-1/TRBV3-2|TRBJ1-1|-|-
CASSLKGSAEAFF
TGTGCCAGCAGCCTTAAAGGGAGCGCTGAAGCTTTCTTT
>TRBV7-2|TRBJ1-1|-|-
CASSSSFRGTEAFF
TGTGCCAGCAGTTCCTCCTTCCGCGGCACTGAAGCTTTCTTT
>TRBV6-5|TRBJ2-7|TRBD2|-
CATQGGGSEQYF
TGTGCCACTCAAGGCGGGGGGTCCGAGCAGTACTTC